These 32 T cell receptor beta chains were all obtained from the same sample, sequenced in a study of memory CD4+ T cells and cytomegalovirus serostatus. Clones were sequenced by immunoSEQ multiplex PCR, and TCRdb holds only the in-frame ones, with some missing. This sample has around 60,000 clones, with approximately 85% found just once. Single viable CD3+CD4+CD8-CD45RO+ cells were sorted as the memory CD4+ T cells. The sequenced sample consisted of memory CD4+ T cells from blood. The source is an adult in good health and CMV-seronegative.

This clone was counted a few times. The J gene is TRBJ2-3, the V gene TRBV18; TRBD1 is a possible D gene (6 bases). This CDR3 region has 15 residues. Trimming shortened V by 8 bases and J by 0 bases, and 15 bases separated the two germline ends. Germline V gene lookup returns CDR1 KGHSH and CDR2 LQKENI. DNA of the CDR3: TGTGCCAGCACCGGACAGCCAACTAGCACAGATACGCAGTATTTT. Its translation: CASTGQPTSTDTQYF.

The chain employs TRBV30 and TRBJ1-5; 9 positions match TRBD1. Germline V CDR1 and CDR2: GTSNPN, SVGIG (reference sequence). Germline trimming cut 2 bases from V and 7 bases from J; bases unmatched to any gene: 15. This CDR3 contains 17 residues. The DNA of the CDR3 is TGTGCCTGGAGTTCCCCGTTACAGGGGGCGCACGGCCAGCCCCAGCATTTT. Its protein is CAWSSPLQGAHGQPQHF.

This sequence joins TRBV5-6 and TRBJ2-5, with 13 nucleotides matching TRBD2. Germline assignment: CDR1 SGHDT and CDR2 YYEEEE. CDR3 length: 17 amino acids. V lost 1 base and J lost 1; bases outside the gene matches: 4. CDR3 nucleotides: TGTGCCAGCAGCTTGAAACTAGCGGGGGGGATCCAAGAGACCCAGTACTTC. This encodes CASSLKLAGGIQETQYF.

The chain is built from TRBV28 and TRBJ1-1; no clear D. In germline, CDR1 is MDHEN, CDR2 SYDVKM. This CDR3 region has 13 residues. Deletions cut 7 bases from V and 1 base from J, with 10 bases between. CDR3 in DNA: TGTGCCAGCAAAGGACTACGGAACACTGAAGCTTTCTTT. It codes for CASKGLRNTEAFF.

The chain joins TRBV5-1 to TRBJ1-2, with D possibly being TRBD1 (5 bases). Trimming cost V 4 bases and J 6 bases, with 13 bases left between them. This CDR3 has 13 amino acids. Germline CDR1 SGHRS, CDR2 YFSETQ. Written as DNA, the CDR3 is TGCGCCAGCAGCCACGGGACGGGAAATGGCTACACCTTC. This encodes CASSHGTGNGYTF. Filled out from reference TRBV5-1 and TRBJ1-2, the complete variable domain reads KAGVTQTPRYLIKTRGQQVTLSCSPISGHRSVSWYQQTPGQGLQFLFEYFSETQRNKGNFPGRFSGRQFSNSRSEMNVSTLELGDSALYLCASSHGTGNGYTFGSGTRLTVV.

The CDR3 DNA reads TGCGCCAGCAGACCGACAGGGGAAGGCACTGAAGCTTTCTTT. Translation gives CASRPTGEGTEAFF. V gene TRBV10-1 combines with J gene TRBJ1-1; 8 bases match TRBD1. CDR1 and CDR2 (germline): WNHNN, SYGVQD (reference sequence). The J segment lost 4 bases and the V segment lost 6 bases, leaving 7 bases of the junction unmatched. The CDR3 runs to 14 residues.

This chain uses TRBV5-1 with TRBJ2-3, with TRBD2 matching over 14 bases. V trimming: 0 bases; J trimming: 3 bases; junction bases outside the gene matches: 0. Germline V gene sequence: CDR1 SGHRS, CDR2 YFSETQ. The CDR3 loop spans 16 amino acids. CDR3 sequence: CASSLGTSGRTDTQYF. The CDR3 DNA reads TGCGCCAGCAGCTTGGGGACTAGCGGGAGGACAGATACGCAGTATTTT.

The table lists this clone with a few counts. V and J are TRBV7-2 and TRBJ1-2, with 8 bases fitting TRBD1. With 5 bases clipped from V and 7 bases from J, the junction kept 6 bases outside the gene matches. This CDR3 is 13 amino acids long. Looked up from germline, CDR1 is SGHTA and CDR2 is FQGNSA. The CDR3 spells CASSPRTGFGYTF. The CDR3 DNA sequence: TGTGCCAGCAGCCCCAGGACAGGGTTTGGCTACACCTTC.

The chain couples TRBV28 to TRBJ1-5; perhaps TRBD1 as D (6 bases). V was trimmed by 6 bases and J by 1 base, leaving 16 bases between them. This CDR3 has 16 residues. Germline CDR1 is MDHEN and CDR2 is SYDVKM. DNA of the CDR3: TGTGCCAGCAGGTACGGCAAGGGGGGGAGCAATCAGCCCCAGCATTTT. As protein: CASRYGKGGSNQPQHF. Looking up the rest from reference TRBV28 and TRBJ1-5 gives the full variable domain: DVKVTQSSRYLVKRTGEKVFLECVQDMDHENMFWYRQDPGLGLRLIYFSYDVKMKEKGDIPEGYSVSREKKERFSLILESASTNQTSMYLCASRYGKGGSNQPQHFGDGTRLSIL.

A single count supports this clone. The rearrangement links TRBV5-5 to TRBJ1-2, with no clear D. This CDR3 has 14 amino acids. Germline V lookup: CDR1 SGHKS, CDR2 YYEKEE (reference sequence). Trimming stripped 5 bases from V and 0 bases from J, with 11 bases between. As DNA, the CDR3 is TGTGCCAGCAGTCCCGACACAGCTAACTATGGCTACACCTTC. It yields the protein CASSPDTANYGYTF. Full variable domain (missing parts from reference TRBV5-5 and TRBJ1-2): DAGVTQSPTHLIKTRGQQVTLRCSPISGHKSVSWYQQVLGQGPQFIFQYYEKEERGRGNFPDRFSARQFPNYSSELNVNALLLGDSALYLCASSPDTANYGYTFGSGTRLTVV.

In its sample, this clone ranks as medium-sized. The gene calls are TRBV6-1 and TRBJ2-3, with 8 bases lining up with TRBD2. CDR1 and CDR2 from the germline V gene are MNHNS and SASEGT. The CDR3 has 16 residues. V lost 1 base and J lost 4; bases outside the gene matches: 7. The DNA for the CDR3 is TGTGCCAGCAGTGAAGGAGCGGGAGCAAGGGCAGATACGCAGTATTTT. It specifies CASSEGAGARADTQYF.

The chain links TRBV7-8 to TRBJ1-1, with 7 bases aligning to TRBD1. CDR1 and CDR2 (germline): SGHVS, FQNEAQ. V shed 6 bases and J 0 bases; nucleotides not matched to a gene: 10. The CDR3 is 16 amino acids. The CDR3 loop is CASRSATGYMNTEAFF. CDR3 nucleotides: TGTGCCAGCAGATCCGCGACAGGGTATATGAACACTGAAGCTTTCTTT.

This clone was detected only a few times. V and J are TRBV28 and TRBJ1-2; tentative D call: TRBD1 (6 bases). From germline, CDR1 is MDHEN and CDR2 SYDVKM. Trimming removed 10 bases at V and 8 bases at J, with 17 bases between. This CDR3 spans 12 amino acids. Here the CDR3 reads CATKGGQGGYTF. In nucleotides, the CDR3 is TGTGCCACCAAGGGGGGGCAGGGAGGCTACACCTTC.

This clone was seen only once. The chain employs TRBV25-1 and TRBJ1-4; tentatively, D is TRBD1 (5 bases). Trimming shortened V by 1 base and J by 8 bases, and 14 bases separated the two germline ends. The germline gives CDR1 MGHDK, CDR2 SYGVNS. The CDR3 consists of 15 residues. CDR3 sequence reads: CASSESKGIREKLFF. CDR3 nucleotide sequence: TGTGCCAGCAGTGAATCGAAGGGGATAAGAGAAAAACTGTTTTTT.

V and J are TRBV7-7 and TRBJ2-1; 10 bases are a match to TRBD2. Germline CDR1 and CDR2: SSHAT and FNYEAQ (reference sequence). The CDR3 contains 14 residues. V lost 4 bases and J lost 5; bases outside the gene matches: 2. CDR3 in amino acids: CASSSSGRHNEQFF. CDR3 DNA: TGTGCCAGCAGCTCTAGCGGGAGACACAATGAGCAGTTCTTC.

The V gene is TRBV11-3, the J gene TRBJ2-1, with 7 bases fitting TRBD1. Trimming took 5 bases from V and 6 from J; bases not matched to a gene: 7. CDR3 length: 14 amino acids. The germline gives CDR1 SGHNT, CDR2 YENEEA. The CDR3 DNA follows: TGTGCCAGCAGCGCAGGGACAGCCCCCAATGAGCAGTTCTTC. Encoded protein: CASSAGTAPNEQFF.

This clone is a singleton in its sample. The genes are TRBV29-1 and TRBJ2-5; D is unresolved. The germline gives CDR1 SQVTM, CDR2 ANQGSEA. With 2 bases removed from V and 1 base from J, the gap between germline ends came to 8 bases. The CDR3 totals 13 residues. CDR3 sequence: CSVESTAQETQYF. For the CDR3, the DNA is TGCAGCGTTGAAAGTACAGCCCAAGAGACCCAGTACTTC. Full variable domain (remainder filled in from reference TRBV29-1 and TRBJ2-5): SAVISQKPSRDICQRGTSLTIQCQVDSQVTMMFWYRQQPGQSLTLIATANQGSEATYESGFVIDKFPISRPNLTFSTLTVSNMSPEDSSIYLCSVESTAQETQYFGPGTRLLVL.

The rearrangement joins TRBV7-9 to TRBJ1-2; D is ambiguous. Germline V gives CDR1 SEHNR, CDR2 FQNEAQ (reference sequence). V shed 4 bases and J shed 4 bases, with 16 bases lying between them. The CDR3 contains 15 residues. The CDR3, as DNA: TGTGCCAGCAGCTCACTCTCGGAGGGTGGCTATGGCTACACCTTC. Amino acid sequence: CASSSLSEGGYGYTF.

The chain employs TRBV5-1 and TRBJ2-3; TRBD2 matches at 10 bases. Trimming took 6 bases from V and 5 from J; bases not matched to a gene: 6. The germline V gene encodes CDR1 SGHRS and CDR2 YFSETQ. CDR3 size: 14 residues. Here the CDR3 DNA reads TGCGCCAGCACCCTAGCGGGAGTTGGAGATACGCAGTATTTT. It is translated as CASTLAGVGDTQYF.

V usage is TRBV28 and J usage is TRBJ1-2; 8 nucleotides agree with TRBD1. The CDR3 totals 15 residues. The V gene end was trimmed by 6 bases and the J gene end by 3 bases; junction bases not matched to a gene: 9. Germline V gene sequence: CDR1 MDHEN, CDR2 SYDVKM. CDR3 DNA sequence: TGTGCCAGCAGCAAGCAGGGGGCGCGAGACTATGGCTACACCTTC. It translates to CASSKQGARDYGYTF.

In this sample, this clone turned up once. The CDR3 protein is CASSDRSREQYF. Written as DNA, the CDR3 is TGTGCCAGCAGTGACCGTTCCAGGGAGCAGTACTTC. The chain uses TRBV6-1 and TRBJ2-7; no clear D. The V end was cut by 3 bases, the J end by 7 bases, with 10 bases between. Germline V CDR1 and CDR2: MNHNS, SASEGT. CDR3 size: 12 residues.

J is TRBJ1-5 and V is TRBV30; no clear D gene. Germline CDR1 and CDR2: GTSNPN and SVGIG (reference sequence). This CDR3 has 14 amino acids. V lost 0 bases to trimming and J lost 0 bases, with 6 bases between them. CDR3 region: CAWSVGVSNQPQHF. The CDR3 bases are TGTGCCTGGAGTGTTGGGGTTAGCAATCAGCCCCAGCATTTT.

The V gene is TRBV5-8, the J gene TRBJ1-6, with 7 positions matching TRBD1. The V segment lost 4 bases and the J segment 8 bases; nucleotides outside the gene matches: 9. There are 15 residues in the CDR3. The germline V gene has CDR1 SGHTS and CDR2 YDEGEE. CDR3 bases: TGTGCCAGCAGCCAGCAGGGGGGCAGGGATTCACCCCTCCACTTT. Translating gives CASSQQGGRDSPLHF.

The rearrangement links TRBV4-2 to TRBJ2-7, with 9 bases matching TRBD1. Germline lookup yields CDR1 LGHNA and CDR2 YNFKEQ. V lost 1 base and J lost 1; bases outside the gene matches: 2. There are 15 residues in the CDR3. CDR3 DNA: TGTGCCAGCAGCCAAGGTGGGACAGGGTCCTACGAGCAGTACTTC. It translates to CASSQGGTGSYEQYF.

J is TRBJ2-7 and V is TRBV2, with D possibly being TRBD1 (5 bases). CDR3 length equals 15 residues. The germline V gene encodes CDR1 SNHLY and CDR2 FYNNEI. V was cut by 7 bases and J by 9 bases, with 25 bases left in between. CDR3 coding DNA: TGTGCCAGCACCGAGGATCCACATCGAGGCACAGGGCAGTACTTC. It translates to CASTEDPHRGTGQYF.

The chain uses TRBV4-1 and TRBJ1-1, with TRBD1 identical over 9 bases. CDR3 length: 16 residues. CDR1 and CDR2 from the germline V gene are MGHRA and YSYEKL. Trimming at V came to 4 bases and at J to 5 bases, leaving 11 bases not matched to a gene. The CDR3 here is CASSLQGAVAGTEAFF. DNA of the CDR3: TGCGCCAGCAGCCTACAGGGGGCTGTGGCTGGGACTGAAGCTTTCTTT.

CDR3 nucleotide sequence: TGTGCCAGCAGCTTAACAGATACGCAGTATTTT. This gives the protein CASSLTDTQYF. The rearrangement links TRBV7-2 to TRBJ2-3; D is ambiguous. The CDR3 runs 11 residues. Trimming removed 2 bases at V and 3 bases at J, with 0 bases between. From germline, CDR1 is SGHTA and CDR2 FQGNSA.

By sample share, this clone is medium-sized. The J gene is TRBJ1-1, the V gene TRBV18; the D is unclear. Trimming shortened V by 2 bases and J by 1 base, and 11 bases separated the two germline ends. There are 15 residues in the CDR3. Germline CDR1 and CDR2: KGHSH and LQKENI. CDR3 sequence (DNA): TGTGCCAGCTCACCAATTCCCCCAGGGAACACTGAAGCTTTCTTT. It codes for CASSPIPPGNTEAFF.

The rearrangement joins TRBV5-1 to TRBJ2-5, with D possibly matching TRBD1 (6 bases). Germline lookup yields CDR1 SGHRS and CDR2 YFSETQ. Trimming removed 6 bases from V and 3 bases from J, with 12 bases in between. The CDR3 extends over 13 amino acids. CDR3 sequence (DNA): TGCGCCAGCACCCCTAACAGGGAAGAGACCCAGTACTTC. Its translation is CASTPNREETQYF.

V usage is TRBV6-5 and J usage is TRBJ2-3; D unresolved. CDR3 length: 14 amino acids. V shed 6 bases and J shed 1 base, with 11 bases lying between them. Germline loops: CDR1 MNHEY, CDR2 SVGAGI. The CDR3, as DNA: TGTGCCAGCAGCCTGACAAGACGCACAGATACGCAGTATTTT. This encodes CASSLTRRTDTQYF.

This clone was seen just once. This chain's CDR3 is CASSVASGVSSDTQYF. For the CDR3, the DNA is TGTGCCAGCAGCGTAGCTTCGGGGGTATCCTCAGATACGCAGTATTTT. The chain links TRBV9 to TRBJ2-3, with D possibly matching TRBD2 (6 bases). V dropped 0 bases and J dropped 4 bases, with 15 bases sitting between them. This CDR3 comprises 16 residues. Looked up from germline, CDR1 is SGDLS and CDR2 is YYNGEE.

The J gene is TRBJ2-4, the V gene TRBV15, with a weak D call TRBD1 (5 bases). V lost 0 bases, J lost 4 bases, and 10 bases lay in between. This CDR3 region has 15 residues. Germline V gene data show CDR1 as LNHNV and CDR2 as YYDKDF (reference sequence). In DNA, the CDR3 is TGTGCCACCAGCAGAGATCAGGGCAGTAAAAACATTCAGTACTTC. Protein sequence: CATSRDQGSKNIQYF.